This T cell receptor beta chain was captured in a study of blood T cell repertoires in COVID-19. The overall study: Sites in the United States, Italy and Spain provided acute and convalescent COVID-19 samples. From T cells, B-cell-depleted T cells, or PBMCs came the material, which was cDNA or gDNA.

Under the authors' procedure: Quantification of nucleated cells was approximated via reference gene primer amplification. The repertoire was sequenced with immunoSEQ multiplex PCR; TCRdb's copy has only in-frame clones and lacks some. V, J and clone size are taken as reported in that table, and D and trimming were inferred from the DNA itself. Here the sample spans about 180,000 clones, around 89% being singletons. This CDR3 has 18 amino acids. Unmatched junction bases numbered 9, after V lost 4 bases and J lost 4 bases. The sequencing sample was made of peripheral blood. This sequence originates from a man aged 18 to 29 who had recovered from COVID-19. This chain links TRBV23-1 with TRBJ2-2, with 13 nucleotides matching TRBD2. TRBV23-1 carries the ORF label, with uncertain function. DNA for the CDR3: TGCGCCAGCAGTCCTCCGGGACTAGCGGGACCCATCACCGGGGAGCTGTTTTTT. Translated: CASSPPGLAGPITGELFF.